This T cell receptor (beta chain) originates from a study of T-cell reconstitution after alpha-beta-depleted transplantation in children. Overall study results and limits: Expanded graft clones numbering several hundred reportedly gave rise to alpha-beta T cells about two months after transplant. T cells produced anew were the main source of T-cell counts and diversity one year after transplant. TCRbeta diversity was high at day 60 in some patients (a result of surviving recipient T cells and thymic progenitors).

V lost 0 bases to trimming and J lost 3 bases, with 7 bases between them. The length of the CDR3 is 14 residues. Germline assignment: CDR1 MNHEY and CDR2 SVGAGI. Library preparation (for TCRbeta) was performed with unique molecular identifiers. TCRdb analysed the PCR reads with MiXCR anew, one entry per CDR3 protein. Of some 600,000 distinct CDR3 sequences listed, 13% are singletons. This clonotype showed up just a few times. Its specificity is unknown. This sample comprised PBMCs, mostly from graft donor cells, obtained 360 days after TCRalphabeta/CD19-depleted stem cell transplant. This chain joins TRBV6-5 and TRBJ2-3; D not certain. This TCR was recovered from a male patient younger than 18 who had a stem cell transplant for acute myeloid leukemia, so the T cells may come from the graft donor. The CDR3 DNA reads TGTGCCAGCAGTTACTCGGCACTGACAGATACGCAGTATTTT. Translated: CASSYSALTDTQYF.